The following is a T cell receptor beta chain sequence with its context. This entry comes from a study of blood T cells in healthy people across ages. For the second PCR, which ran for roughly 7 to 11 cycles, a sample-barcoded 5' primer and a J-beta primer mix were used. TCRdb independently ran MiXCR on the 5' RACE reads; one entry per CDR3 protein. The sample has under 2,000,000 distinct CDR3 sequences, roughly 49% seen once. Sample: blood. The origin of this receptor is a woman in her forties in good health.

The CDR3 sequence is CATSDRKTGVDEQFF. CDR3 sequence (DNA): TGTGCCACCAGTGACCGAAAGACAGGAGTGGATGAGCAGTTCTTC. The chain joins TRBV24-1 to TRBJ2-1; D perhaps matches TRBD1 (6 bases). Trimming shortened V by 4 bases and J by 8 bases, and 17 bases separated the two germline ends. CDR1 is KGHDR and CDR2 is SFDVKD in the germline V gene. CDR3 size: 15 residues.